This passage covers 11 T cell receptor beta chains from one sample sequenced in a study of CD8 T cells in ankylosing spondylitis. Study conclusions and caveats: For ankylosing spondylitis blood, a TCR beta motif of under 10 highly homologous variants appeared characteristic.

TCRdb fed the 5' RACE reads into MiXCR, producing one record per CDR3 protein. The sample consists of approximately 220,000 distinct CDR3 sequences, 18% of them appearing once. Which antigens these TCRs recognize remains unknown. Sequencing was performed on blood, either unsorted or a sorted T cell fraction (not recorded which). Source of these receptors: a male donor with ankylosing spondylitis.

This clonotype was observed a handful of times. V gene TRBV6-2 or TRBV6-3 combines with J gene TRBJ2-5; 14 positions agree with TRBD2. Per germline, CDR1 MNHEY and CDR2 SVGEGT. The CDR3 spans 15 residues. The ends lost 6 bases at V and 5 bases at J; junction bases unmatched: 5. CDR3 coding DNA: TGTGCCAGCAGCCAGGGACTAGCGGGGGTCGAGACCCAGTACTTC. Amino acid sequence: CASSQGLAGVETQYF.

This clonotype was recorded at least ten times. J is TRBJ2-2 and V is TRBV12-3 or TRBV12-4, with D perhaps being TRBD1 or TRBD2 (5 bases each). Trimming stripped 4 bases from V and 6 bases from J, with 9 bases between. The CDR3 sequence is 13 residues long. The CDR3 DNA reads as TGTGCCAGCAGTTATGGGACGCCCGGGGAGCTGTTTTTT. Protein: CASSYGTPGELFF.

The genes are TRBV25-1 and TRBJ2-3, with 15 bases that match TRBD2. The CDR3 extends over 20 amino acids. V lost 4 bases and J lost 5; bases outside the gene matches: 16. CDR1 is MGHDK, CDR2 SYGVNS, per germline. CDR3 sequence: CASSGPPLGLAGGHRDTQYF. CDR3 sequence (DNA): TGTGCCAGCAGTGGGCCCCCCTTGGGACTAGCGGGAGGTCATAGAGATACGCAGTATTTT.

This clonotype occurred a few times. The CDR3 nucleotides read TGTGCCAGCAGCTACAGGGGGCGAGAGACCCAGTACTTC. The encoded protein is CASSYRGRETQYF. The chain links TRBV7-9 to TRBJ2-5, with 9 bases matching TRBD1. The CDR3 loop spans 13 amino acids. V lost 4 bases, J lost 4 bases, and 1 base stayed unmatched. Germline CDR1 SEHNR, CDR2 FQNEAQ (reference sequence).

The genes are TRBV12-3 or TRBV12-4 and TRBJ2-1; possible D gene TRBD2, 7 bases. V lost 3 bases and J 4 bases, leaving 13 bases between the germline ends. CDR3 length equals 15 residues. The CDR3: CASSFEGGLYNEQFF. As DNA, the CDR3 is TGTGCCAGCAGTTTTGAGGGGGGGCTTTACAATGAGCAGTTCTTC.

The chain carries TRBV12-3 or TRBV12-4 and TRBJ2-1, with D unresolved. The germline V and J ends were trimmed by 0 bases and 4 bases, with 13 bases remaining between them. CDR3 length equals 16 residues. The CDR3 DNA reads TGTGCCAGCAGTTTAGCGCTCCAGGAGCCTTACAATGAGCAGTTCTTC. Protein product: CASSLALQEPYNEQFF.

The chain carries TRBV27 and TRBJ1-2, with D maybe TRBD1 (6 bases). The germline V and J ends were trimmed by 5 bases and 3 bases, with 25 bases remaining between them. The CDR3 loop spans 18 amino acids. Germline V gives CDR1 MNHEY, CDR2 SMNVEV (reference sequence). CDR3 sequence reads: CASSTHYPRGEADYGYTF. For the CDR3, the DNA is TGTGCCAGCAGTACCCACTACCCAAGGGGGGAGGCCGACTATGGCTACACCTTC.

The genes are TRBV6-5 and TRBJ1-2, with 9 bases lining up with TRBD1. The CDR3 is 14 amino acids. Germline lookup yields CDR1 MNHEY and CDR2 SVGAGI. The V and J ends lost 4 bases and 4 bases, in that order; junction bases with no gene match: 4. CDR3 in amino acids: CASSFTGQGYGYTF. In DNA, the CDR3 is TGTGCCAGCAGTTTCACGGGACAGGGCTATGGCTACACCTTC.

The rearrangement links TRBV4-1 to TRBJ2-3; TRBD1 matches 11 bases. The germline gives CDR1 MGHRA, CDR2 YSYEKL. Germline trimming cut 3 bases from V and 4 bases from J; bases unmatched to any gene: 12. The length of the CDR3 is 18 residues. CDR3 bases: TGCGCCAGCAGCCACTCATCTCCGGGACAGGGGGTTTCAGATACGCAGTATTTT. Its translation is CASSHSSPGQGVSDTQYF.

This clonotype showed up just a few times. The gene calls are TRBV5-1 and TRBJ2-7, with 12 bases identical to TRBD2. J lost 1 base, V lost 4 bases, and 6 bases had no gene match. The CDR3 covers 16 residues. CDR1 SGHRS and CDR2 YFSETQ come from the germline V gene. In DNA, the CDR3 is TGCGCCAGCAGCCCGAGACTAGCGGGAGCATCCTACGAGCAGTACTTC. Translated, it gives CASSPRLAGASYEQYF.

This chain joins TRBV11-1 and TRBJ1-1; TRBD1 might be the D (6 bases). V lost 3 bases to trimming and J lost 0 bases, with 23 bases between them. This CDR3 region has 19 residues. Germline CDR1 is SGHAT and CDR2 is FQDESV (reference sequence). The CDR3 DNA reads TGTGCCAGCAGCTTGCCATCCGGCGGGGGGGCTGACATGAACACTGAAGCTTTCTTT. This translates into CASSLPSGGGADMNTEAFF.